This T cell receptor beta chain emerged from a study of cytomegalovirus exposure and HLA in healthy donors. Regarding the study as a whole: Indistinguishable V segments such as TRBV6-2 and TRBV6-3 were excluded.

In the case of this clone: The antigen is undetermined.

The PCR employed 60 Vbeta primers together with 13 Jbeta primers. Original processing notes: Approximately 11 million shared chains were among approximately 87 million unique TCR beta chains counted in a later analysis. Libraries were prepared by immunoSEQ multiplex PCR; TCRdb keeps only in-frame clonotypes and omits some of them. Clonal size and the V and J genes are those of that table, whereas D and trimming came from the DNA. The profile shows 120,000 or so clones, approximately 80% of them singletons. V shed 0 bases and J shed 6 bases, with 12 bases lying between them. From germline, CDR1 is WNHNN and CDR2 SYGVQD (reference sequence). This CDR3 has 15 residues. Healthy bone marrow donors made up the cohort. Donors showed nominal health when sampled, although they likely had unrecorded immune exposures.

Sequencing was performed on PBMCs. The source is a man in his thirties or forties in good health and CMV-seropositive. The chain has TRBV10-1 and TRBJ2-1, with D tentatively TRBD2 (6 bases). CDR3 protein: CASSESSLALNEQFF. CDR3 nucleotides: TGCGCCAGCAGTGAGTCGAGCCTAGCGCTCAATGAGCAGTTCTTC.